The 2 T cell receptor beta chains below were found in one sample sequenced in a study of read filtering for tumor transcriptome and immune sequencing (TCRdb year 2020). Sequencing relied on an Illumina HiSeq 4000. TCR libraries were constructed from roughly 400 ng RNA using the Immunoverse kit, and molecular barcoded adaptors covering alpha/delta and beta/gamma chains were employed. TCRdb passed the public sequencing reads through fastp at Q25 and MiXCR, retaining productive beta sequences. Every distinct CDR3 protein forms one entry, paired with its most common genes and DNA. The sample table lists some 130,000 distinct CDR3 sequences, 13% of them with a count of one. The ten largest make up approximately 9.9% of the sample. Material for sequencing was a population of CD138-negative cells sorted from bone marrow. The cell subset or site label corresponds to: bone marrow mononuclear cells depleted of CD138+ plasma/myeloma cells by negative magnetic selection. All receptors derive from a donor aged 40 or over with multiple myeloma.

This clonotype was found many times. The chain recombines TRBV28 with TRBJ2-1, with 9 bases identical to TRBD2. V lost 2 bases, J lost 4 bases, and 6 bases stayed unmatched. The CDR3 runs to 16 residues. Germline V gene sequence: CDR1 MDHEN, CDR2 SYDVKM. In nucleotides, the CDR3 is TGTGCCAGCAGTTTAGGGTGGACTAGCGCTTACAATGAGCAGTTCTTC. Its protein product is CASSLGWTSAYNEQFF.

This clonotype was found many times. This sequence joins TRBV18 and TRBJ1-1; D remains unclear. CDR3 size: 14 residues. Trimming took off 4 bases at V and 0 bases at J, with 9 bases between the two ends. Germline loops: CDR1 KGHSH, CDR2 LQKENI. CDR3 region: CASSQGSMNTEAFF. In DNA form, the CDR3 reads TGTGCCAGCTCACAAGGGAGTATGAACACTGAAGCTTTCTTT.